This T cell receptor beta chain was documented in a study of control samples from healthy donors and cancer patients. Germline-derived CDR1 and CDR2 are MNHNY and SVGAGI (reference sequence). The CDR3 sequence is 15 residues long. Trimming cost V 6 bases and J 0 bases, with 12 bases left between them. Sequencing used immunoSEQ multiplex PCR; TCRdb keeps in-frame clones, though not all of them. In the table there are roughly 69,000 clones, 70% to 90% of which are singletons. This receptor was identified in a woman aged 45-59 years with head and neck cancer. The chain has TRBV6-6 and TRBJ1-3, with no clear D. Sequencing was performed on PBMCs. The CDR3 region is CASSKLLDSGNTIYF. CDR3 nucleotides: TGTGCCAGCAGCAAACTCCTGGACTCTGGAAACACCATATATTTT.